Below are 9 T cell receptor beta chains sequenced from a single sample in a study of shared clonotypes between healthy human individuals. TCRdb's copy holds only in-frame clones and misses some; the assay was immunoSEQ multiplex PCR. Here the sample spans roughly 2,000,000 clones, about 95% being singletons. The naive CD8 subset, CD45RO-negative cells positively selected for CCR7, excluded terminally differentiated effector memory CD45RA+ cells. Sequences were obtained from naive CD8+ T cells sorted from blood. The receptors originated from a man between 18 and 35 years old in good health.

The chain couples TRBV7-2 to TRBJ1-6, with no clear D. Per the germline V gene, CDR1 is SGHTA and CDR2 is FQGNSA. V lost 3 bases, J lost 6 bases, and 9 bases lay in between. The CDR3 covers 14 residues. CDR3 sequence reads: CASSLITANSPLHF. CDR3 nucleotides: TGTGCCAGCAGCTTGATAACGGCTAATTCACCCCTCCACTTT.

CDR3 amino acids: CASSQDGQGGTEAFF. The CDR3 nucleotides are TGCGCCAGCAGCCAAGACGGACAGGGGGGCACTGAAGCTTTCTTT. The chain has TRBV4-1 and TRBJ1-1, with 10 bases matching TRBD1. Looked up from germline, CDR1 is MGHRA and CDR2 is YSYEKL. The CDR3 is 15 residues long. The junction had 2 bases not matched to a gene; V was cut back by 0 bases and J by 4 bases.

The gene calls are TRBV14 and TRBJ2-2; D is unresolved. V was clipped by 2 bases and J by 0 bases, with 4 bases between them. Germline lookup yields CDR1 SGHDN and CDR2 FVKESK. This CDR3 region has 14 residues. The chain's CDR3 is CASSQLANTGELFF. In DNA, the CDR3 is TGTGCCAGCAGCCAACTAGCGAACACCGGGGAGCTGTTTTTT.

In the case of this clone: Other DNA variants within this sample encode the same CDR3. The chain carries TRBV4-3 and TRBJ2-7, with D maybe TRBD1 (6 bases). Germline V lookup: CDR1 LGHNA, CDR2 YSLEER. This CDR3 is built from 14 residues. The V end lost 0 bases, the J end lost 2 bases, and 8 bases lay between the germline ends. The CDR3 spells CASSQDQGPYEQYF. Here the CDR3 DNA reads TGCGCCAGCAGCCAAGATCAGGGGCCCTACGAGCAGTACTTC.

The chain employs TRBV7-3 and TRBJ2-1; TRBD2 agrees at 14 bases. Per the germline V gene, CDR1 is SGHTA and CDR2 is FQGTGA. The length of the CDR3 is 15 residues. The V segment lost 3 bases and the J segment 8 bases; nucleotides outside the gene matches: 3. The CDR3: CASSFGTSGGDEQFF. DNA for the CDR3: TGTGCCAGCAGCTTCGGGACTAGCGGGGGTGATGAGCAGTTCTTC.

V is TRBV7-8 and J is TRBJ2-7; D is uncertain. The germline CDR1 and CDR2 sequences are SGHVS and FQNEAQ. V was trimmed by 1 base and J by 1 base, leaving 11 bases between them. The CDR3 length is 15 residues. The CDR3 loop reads CASSLGVGYSYEQYF. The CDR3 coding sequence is TGTGCCAGCAGCTTAGGTGTCGGTTATTCCTACGAGCAGTACTTC.

The CDR3: CASSEGGEGYEQYF. CDR3 DNA sequence: TGTGCCAGCAGCGAGGGCGGGGAGGGCTACGAGCAGTACTTC. The chain uses TRBV9 and TRBJ2-7; 7 bases align to TRBD2. J gave up 3 bases and V 3 bases, and 6 bases lay outside the gene matches. This CDR3 comprises 14 residues. Germline lookup yields CDR1 SGDLS and CDR2 YYNGEE.

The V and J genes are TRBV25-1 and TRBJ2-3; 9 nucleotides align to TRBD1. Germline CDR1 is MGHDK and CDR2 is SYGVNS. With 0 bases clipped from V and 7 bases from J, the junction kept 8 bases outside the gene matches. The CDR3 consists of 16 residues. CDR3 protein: CASSEYKKDRGYTQYF. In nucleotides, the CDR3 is TGTGCCAGCAGTGAATATAAGAAGGACAGGGGTTATACGCAGTATTTT.

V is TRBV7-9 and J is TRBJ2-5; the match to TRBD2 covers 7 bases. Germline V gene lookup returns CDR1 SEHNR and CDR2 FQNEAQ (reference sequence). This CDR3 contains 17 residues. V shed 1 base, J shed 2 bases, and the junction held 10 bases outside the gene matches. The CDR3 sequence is CASSLEQGLAAQETQYF. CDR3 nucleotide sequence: TGTGCCAGCAGCTTAGAGCAAGGGCTAGCGGCTCAAGAGACCCAGTACTTC.